These 28 T cell receptor beta chains were sequenced from one sample in a study of blood T cell repertoires in COVID-19 (TCRdb year 2020). The library was generated by the immunoSEQ multiplex PCR assay. Entries here come from immuneACCESS through TCRdb and include only in-frame sequences with V and J called. Some clones fail to appear in such tables; in the studies checked, an unresolved V gene covers under half of the shortfall, and the cause of the remainder is unknown. The sample table contains some 130,000 clones; only one count was recorded for 80% to 90% of them. Together, the top ten hold about 3.2% of the sample. The sequenced sample consisted of peripheral blood. These receptors all stem from a man in his 60s with active or convalescent COVID-19.

J is TRBJ2-2 and V is TRBV7-2; D is perhaps TRBD2 (5 bases). CDR3 length equals 13 residues. From germline, CDR1 is SGHTA and CDR2 FQGNSA. V lost 6 bases and J lost 10, with 15 bases in between. The CDR3 loop is CASSGDTREELFF. In DNA form, the CDR3 reads TGTGCCAGCAGTGGGGATACCCGGGAGGAGCTGTTTTTT. The variable domain in full, with the rest retrieved from reference TRBV7-2 and TRBJ2-2, is GAGVSQSPSNKVTEKGKDVELRCDPISGHTALYWYRQSLGQGLEFLIYFQGNSAPDKSGLPSDRFSAERTGGSVSTLTIQRTQQEDSAVYLCASSGDTREELFFGEGSRLTVL.

V usage is TRBV6-2 or TRBV6-3 and J usage is TRBJ1-5, with D tentatively TRBD1 (5 bases). The CDR3 is made up of 15 amino acids. Germline values: CDR1 MNHEY, CDR2 SVGEGT. The V end lost 4 bases, the J end lost 2 bases, and 12 bases lay between the germline ends. Here the CDR3 reads CASSSGGSGNQPQHF. The CDR3 region has the DNA TGTGCCAGCAGTTCGGGGGGTTCGGGCAATCAGCCCCAGCATTTT.

The chain uses TRBV9 and TRBJ2-1; the match to TRBD1 covers 8 bases. The ends lost 3 bases at V and 6 bases at J; junction bases unmatched: 2. CDR1 and CDR2 (germline): SGDLS, YYNGEE. The CDR3 spans 13 residues. DNA of the CDR3: TGTGCCAGCAGCGACGGACAGGGCAATGAGCAGTTCTTC. Translating gives CASSDGQGNEQFF.

The sample holds one count of this clone. The chain carries TRBV2 and TRBJ1-1, with D perhaps matching TRBD1 (5 bases). Trimming stripped 6 bases from V and 6 bases from J, with 20 bases between. Germline CDR1 is SNHLY and CDR2 is FYNNEI. The CDR3 runs 15 residues. The CDR3 sequence: CASRRLGEAAAEAFF. For the CDR3, the DNA is TGTGCCAGCAGACGACTGGGGGAGGCAGCGGCTGAAGCTTTCTTT. The entire variable domain, with the rest obtained from reference TRBV2 and TRBJ1-1, is as follows: EPEVTQTPSHQVTQMGQEVILRCVPISNHLYFYWYRQILGQKVEFLVSFYNNEISEKSEIFDDQFSVERPDGSNFTLKIRSTKLEDSAMYFCASRRLGEAAAEAFFGQGTRLTVV.

This clone has just one count. V gene TRBV11-2 combines with J gene TRBJ2-1; unclear D gene. Germline lookup yields CDR1 SGHAT and CDR2 FQNNGV. Trimming left V 5 bases short and J 2 bases short, with 19 bases between. The CDR3 totals 17 residues. CDR3 sequence (DNA): TGTGCCAGCAGCCGTGCGTCCGGAGCGTTAACCTACAATGAGCAGTTCTTC. Its protein is CASSRASGALTYNEQFF.

The chain is built from TRBV28 and TRBJ1-1; D gene unclear. The CDR3 runs to 15 residues. The V gene lost 6 bases and the J gene lost 0 bases, with 14 bases spanning the gap. Germline V lookup: CDR1 MDHEN, CDR2 SYDVKM. The CDR3 nucleotides are TGTGCCAGCAGGCGGGATAGGGCTTTGAACACTGAAGCTTTCTTT. Translation: CASRRDRALNTEAFF.

J is TRBJ1-5 and V is TRBV6-5, with 8 bases fitting TRBD1. V was clipped by 6 bases and J by 9 bases; unmatched bases: 13. The CDR3 spans 15 residues. Germline CDR1 is MNHEY and CDR2 is SVGAGI. The CDR3 bases are TGTGCCAGCAGGGCACAGGGGGTGGTGGTTGGGCCCCAGCATTTT. Protein sequence: CASRAQGVVVGPQHF.

This clone has only a few counts. The chain carries TRBV19 and TRBJ2-1; D ambiguous. This CDR3 is built from 14 residues. Trimming took 0 bases from V and 3 from J, leaving 6 bases between them. Germline V gives CDR1 LNHDA, CDR2 SQIVND (reference sequence). The CDR3 reads CASSIDFFYNEQFF. The CDR3 nucleotides are TGTGCCAGTAGTATAGACTTTTTCTACAATGAGCAGTTCTTC.

The chain uses TRBV12-5 and TRBJ2-4; D may be TRBD2 (5 bases). CDR1 and CDR2 (germline): LGHNT, FRNRAP. This CDR3 has 17 amino acids. V shed 4 bases and J shed 1 base, with 17 bases lying between them. CDR3 DNA: TGTGCTAGTGGTTCCGTCCGGGGAGATGGTGCCAAAAACATTCAGTACTTC. Its translation is CASGSVRGDGAKNIQYF.

This chain connects TRBV5-5 to TRBJ1-4; D call uncertain. The CDR3 totals 14 residues. V shed 2 bases and J shed 2 bases, with 7 bases lying between them. Germline V gives CDR1 SGHKS, CDR2 YYEKEE (reference sequence). The CDR3 bases are TGTGCCAGCAGCTTTACCAGTACTAATGAAAAACTGTTTTTT. Its translation: CASSFTSTNEKLFF.

V and J are TRBV9 and TRBJ2-5, with 11 bases matching TRBD2. The CDR3 runs to 18 residues. Trimming removed 0 bases from V and 1 base from J; junction bases left unmatched: 8. Germline V gene lookup returns CDR1 SGDLS and CDR2 YYNGEE. CDR3 region: CASSVEVSGRAGQETQYF. The CDR3 DNA follows: TGTGCCAGCAGCGTAGAGGTTAGCGGGAGGGCGGGCCAAGAGACCCAGTACTTC. Complete variable domain (other parts from reference TRBV9 and TRBJ2-5): DSGVTQTPKHLITATGQRVTLRCSPRSGDLSVYWYQQSLDQGLQFLIQYYNGEERAKGNILERFSAQQFPDLHSELNLSSLELGDSALYFCASSVEVSGRAGQETQYFGPGTRLLVL.

The gene calls are TRBV11-2 and TRBJ1-3; the D is unclear. The V end lost 5 bases, the J end lost 2 bases, and 13 bases lay between the germline ends. Germline lookup yields CDR1 SGHAT and CDR2 FQNNGV. CDR3 length equals 15 residues. CDR3 protein: CASSLSRGAGNTIYF. CDR3 coding DNA: TGTGCCAGCAGCCTAAGTCGGGGAGCTGGAAACACCATATATTTT. Using reference TRBV11-2 and TRBJ1-3 for the parts outside the CDR3, the full variable domain is EAGVAQSPRYKIIEKRQSVAFWCNPISGHATLYWYQQILGQGPKLLIQFQNNGVVDDSQLPKDRFSAERLKGVDSTLKIQPAKLEDSAVYLCASSLSRGAGNTIYFGEGSWLTVV.

This chain uses TRBV21-1 with TRBJ2-5; the table's D call, TRBD1, has no DNA check behind it. TRBV21-1 is a known pseudogene. The CDR3 covers 13 residues. In nucleotides, the CDR3 is TGTGCCAGCACCAGGCAGTCCAAAGAGACCCAGTACTTC. It codes for CASTRQSKETQYF.

The V call is TRBV7-8, the J call TRBJ2-1; 13 bases map to TRBD2. The germline V gene has CDR1 SGHVS and CDR2 FQNEAQ. The junction had 9 bases not matched to a gene; V was cut back by 10 bases and J by 0 bases. This CDR3 comprises 17 residues. CDR3 in amino acids: CATTGTSGVHSYNEQFF. CDR3 nucleotide sequence: TGTGCCACCACCGGGACTAGCGGGGTGCACTCCTACAATGAGCAGTTCTTC.

This clone was observed once. The rearrangement joins TRBV18 to TRBJ2-1, with TRBD1 identical over 7 bases. The ends lost 5 bases at V and 8 bases at J; junction bases unmatched: 6. This CDR3 spans 13 amino acids. The V gene's germline CDR1 is KGHSH and CDR2 LQKENI. The CDR3 is CASSSRQGDEQFF. The CDR3 DNA sequence: TGTGCCAGCTCAAGTCGACAGGGCGATGAGCAGTTCTTC. Full variable domain (remainder filled in from reference TRBV18 and TRBJ2-1): NAGVMQNPRHLVRRRGQEARLRCSPMKGHSHVYWYRQLPEEGLKFMVYLQKENIIDESGMPKERFSAEFPKEGPSILRIQQVVRGDSAAYFCASSSRQGDEQFFGPGTRLTVL.

The chain combines TRBV13 with TRBJ2-3; 7 nucleotides agree with TRBD1. Germline CDR1 is PRHDT and CDR2 is FYEKMQ (reference sequence). The CDR3 consists of 14 residues. The junction had 10 bases not matched to a gene; V was cut back by 5 bases and J by 8 bases. CDR3: CASSLRQGRGTQYF. Written as DNA, the CDR3 is TGTGCCAGCAGCCTACGACAGGGCAGGGGTACGCAGTATTTT.

In its sample, this clone was seen once. V and J are TRBV7-9 and TRBJ2-1, with D perhaps matching TRBD2 (6 bases). Germline CDR1 and CDR2: SEHNR and FQNEAQ (reference sequence). Trimming cost V 3 bases and J 5 bases, with 14 bases left between them. The CDR3 is made up of 15 amino acids. The CDR3 region is CASSFGGTANNEQFF. CDR3 coding DNA: TGTGCCAGCAGCTTTGGGGGGACCGCAAACAATGAGCAGTTCTTC. Full variable domain (missing parts from reference TRBV7-9 and TRBJ2-1): DTGVSQNPRHKITKRGQNVTFRCDPISEHNRLYWYRQTLGQGPEFLTYFQNEAQLEKSRLLSDRFSAERPKGSFSTLEIQRTEQGDSAMYLCASSFGGTANNEQFFGPGTRLTVL.

A remark on this clone: One junction end does not reproduce the germline sequence, and a read error may be involved. V gene TRBV27 combines with J gene TRBJ1-2, with 7 bases identical to TRBD1. Germline V lookup: CDR1 MNHEY, CDR2 SMNVEV (reference sequence). This CDR3 spans 16 amino acids. Here the CDR3 reads CASSSGQATDYYRYTF. The CDR3 DNA sequence: TGTGCCAGCAGTTCCGGACAGGCTACGGACTACTATCGCTACACCTTC.

This chain links TRBV6-1 with TRBJ2-3, with TRBD1 as a possible D gene (6 bases). The CDR3 has 15 residues. The V and J ends lost 2 bases and 2 bases respectively, with 11 bases between them. Germline V gene lookup returns CDR1 MNHNS and CDR2 SASEGT. The CDR3 loop is CASSETQGLTDTQYF. CDR3 DNA: TGTGCCAGCAGTGAAACCCAGGGGCTCACAGATACGCAGTATTTT.

This chain links TRBV7-6 with TRBJ1-1, with TRBD1 identical over 9 bases. The CDR3 is 15 residues long. The trim removed 5 bases at V and 1 base at J, leaving 5 bases unmatched. Germline V lookup: CDR1 SGHVS, CDR2 FNYEAQ. This chain's CDR3 is CASSRGQGKNTEAFF. CDR3 nucleotide sequence: TGTGCCAGCAGCCGCGGACAGGGGAAGAACACTGAAGCTTTCTTT.

The rearrangement joins TRBV28 to TRBJ1-4; D uncertain. Germline V CDR1 and CDR2: MDHEN, SYDVKM. The CDR3 covers 13 residues. Trimming removed 4 bases at V and 2 bases at J, with 5 bases between. The CDR3 region is CASSSSTNEKLFF. In DNA, the CDR3 is TGTGCCAGCAGTTCTAGTACTAATGAAAAACTGTTTTTT.

The J gene is TRBJ1-2, the V gene TRBV27; no definite D call. With 6 bases removed from V and 8 bases from J, the gap between germline ends came to 19 bases. The CDR3 spans 14 residues. Germline CDR1 and CDR2: MNHEY and SMNVEV (reference sequence). CDR3 coding DNA: TGTGCCAGCAGCGCCTTGACGGGTAGAGGCGGCTACACCTTC. Its translation: CASSALTGRGGYTF.

This clone was seen only once. The chain recombines TRBV6-2 or TRBV6-3 with TRBJ2-7; 10 bases align to TRBD2. V was pared by 2 bases and J by 3 bases, with 19 bases of the junction left unmatched. CDR1 MNHEY and CDR2 SVGEGT come from the germline V gene. This CDR3 has 20 amino acids. The CDR3 DNA follows: TGTGCCAGCAGTTACGATCTAGCGGGGGCCTTCTTACCCTTTCACTACGAGCAGTACTTC. This sequence encodes CASSYDLAGAFLPFHYEQYF.

This clone was observed once. The chain joins TRBV19 to TRBJ1-5; D not certain. Germline lookup yields CDR1 LNHDA and CDR2 SQIVND (reference sequence). The CDR3 is 14 residues long. Trimming pared 5 bases from V and 2 bases from J, leaving 10 bases between. The CDR3 nucleotides read TGTGCCAGTAGTCCCGCCGAGGGCAATCAGCCCCAGCATTTT. It specifies CASSPAEGNQPQHF. Drawing the rest from reference TRBV19 and TRBJ1-5, the complete variable domain is DGGITQSPKYLFRKEGQNVTLSCEQNLNHDAMYWYRQDPGQGLRLIYYSQIVNDFQKGDIAEGYSVSREKKESFPLTVTSAQKNPTAFYLCASSPAEGNQPQHFGDGTRLSIL.

The gene calls are TRBV5-1 and TRBJ2-3; a possible D gene is TRBD2 (6 bases). The V end lost 5 bases, the J end lost 0 bases, and 13 bases lay between the germline ends. This CDR3 contains 15 residues. Germline values: CDR1 SGHRS, CDR2 YFSETQ. CDR3 coding DNA: TGCGCCAGCAGAGGTTCAGGGACTAGCACAGATACGCAGTATTTT. Translated: CASRGSGTSTDTQYF. The full variable domain, rest sourced from reference TRBV5-1 and TRBJ2-3, is KAGVTQTPRYLIKTRGQQVTLSCSPISGHRSVSWYQQTPGQGLQFLFEYFSETQRNKGNFPGRFSGRQFSNSRSEMNVSTLELGDSALYLCASRGSGTSTDTQYFGPGTRLTVL.

This clone has a single count. V usage is TRBV5-4 and J usage is TRBJ1-2, with no clear D. The CDR3 consists of 14 residues. V lost 4 bases and J lost 8, with 18 bases in between. Per the germline V gene, CDR1 is SGHNT and CDR2 is YYREEE (reference sequence). CDR3 nucleotide sequence: TGTGCCAGCAGCCTCCCGACATTCGATTCGGGCTACACCTTC. Its translation is CASSLPTFDSGYTF.

This chain links TRBV24-1 with TRBJ2-5; TRBD1 agrees at 9 bases. V shed 4 bases and J 3 bases; nucleotides not matched to a gene: 11. Looked up from germline, CDR1 is KGHDR and CDR2 is SFDVKD. The CDR3 totals 17 residues. The CDR3 loop reads CATSDLTPGQGKETQYF. CDR3 DNA sequence: TGTGCCACCAGTGACCTCACCCCGGGACAGGGAAAAGAGACCCAGTACTTC.

The chain combines TRBV24-1 with TRBJ1-4, with no clear D. This CDR3 is built from 13 residues. The germline gives CDR1 KGHDR, CDR2 SFDVKD. Trimming removed 9 bases at V and 0 bases at J, with 7 bases between. The CDR3 DNA reads as TGTGCCACCCGGGGTGCAACTAATGAAAAACTGTTTTTT. It is translated as CATRGATNEKLFF.